This T cell receptor (beta chain) derives from a study of OX40 agonist ivuxolimab in advanced cancers. Sequencing used immunoSEQ multiplex PCR; TCRdb keeps in-frame clones, though not all of them. The sample carries 66,000 or so clones, approximately 77% recorded once. Blood draws occurred at baseline, cycle 4 day 1, and cycle 7 day 1. The CDR3 length is 12 residues. Trimming pared 0 bases from V and 9 bases from J, leaving 7 bases between. Germline-derived CDR1 and CDR2 are SGHTA and FQGNSA. The source is an adult with an advanced solid tumor such as melanoma, head and neck, liver or kidney cancer. The rearrangement uses TRBV7-2 and TRBJ2-3; D remains ambiguous. The sequencing used CD4+ or CD8+ T cells sorted from blood, collected in a trial of the OX40 agonist ivuxolimab. The CDR3 coding sequence is TGTGCCAGCAGCTTAGCAGGGTTAACGCAGTATTTT. Residues: CASSLAGLTQYF.